This is a list of T cell receptor beta chains from one sample in a study of T cells in Graves' hyperthyroidism and ophthalmopathy. MiXCR was run by TCRdb on the multiplex PCR reads, yielding one entry per CDR3 protein. The sample yields 500,000 to 600,000 distinct CDR3 sequences, just under 20% seen once. Sequences were obtained from blood. These receptors were taken from a man in his forties with Graves' ophthalmopathy. Each CDR3 is given with its conserved first and last residue. A D gene is named only where the DNA matches it firmly. Clone size appears in some rows only: once, few, many, or a class for an expanded clone.

NA,TRBJ2-6,few,TRBV4-1,TGCGCCAGCAGCCAGTGGCGGTCTGGGGCCAACGTCCTGACTTTC,CASSQWRSGANVLTF
NA,TRBJ1-2,few,TRBV6-1,TGTGCCAGCACCCCGGGGGACGGCTACACCTTC,CASTPGDGYTF
NA,TRBJ2-7,many,TRBV6-1,TGTGCCAGCAGTTACCCCAGGGGCGAAGGGAAGGAACAGTACTTC,CASSYPRGEGKEQYF
TRBD2,TRBJ2-1,many,TRBV20-1,TGCAGTGTTTGGACCCCTAGCGGTAGCTCCTACAATGAGCAGTTCTTC,CSVWTPSGSSYNEQFF
NA,TRBJ2-7,many,TRBV6-1,TGTGCCAGCAGTGAAGTGTGGAGGGGCGAGCAGTACTTC,CASSEVWRGEQYF
NA,TRBJ2-3,many,TRBV5-1,TGCGCCAGCAGCACGGAGGGGGCGAGAGATACGCAGTATTTT,CASSTEGARDTQYF
NA,TRBJ1-6,NA,TRBV5-5,TGTGCCAGCAGCTTGGTTGGGGTGGCACCCCTCCACTTT,CASSLVGVAPLHF
TRBD1,TRBJ2-7,few,TRBV9,TGTGCCAGCAGCCCGACCATTAACCCGGGACAGGGGGCGGACGAGCAGTACTTC,CASSPTINPGQGADEQYF
NA,TRBJ2-2,NA,TRBV13,TGTGCCAGCAGCTTACGACAGAACACCGGGGAGCTGTTTTTT,CASSLRQNTGELFF
NA,TRBJ1-4,few,TRBV6-5,TGTGCCAGCAGTTACGGGGTTTGGGAAAAACTGTTTTTT,CASSYGVWEKLFF
NA,TRBJ2-7,NA,TRBV24-1,TGTGCCACCAGTGATCCTAGCGGAGGGGGCTACGAGCAGTACTTC,CATSDPSGGGYEQYF
NA,TRBJ2-4,NA,TRBV6-1,TGTGCCAGCAGGCGTCATAGGGGAGACATTCAGTACTTC,CASRRHRGDIQYF
NA,TRBJ2-7,many,TRBV18,TGTGCCAGCTCACCACCCGGGACACACTTCTACGAGCAGTACTTC,CASSPPGTHFYEQYF
NA,TRBJ2-7,many,TRBV6-2/TRBV6-3,TGTGCCAGCAGTTACTCTAGGACAGCACCCCCCGGTTTGTGGGAGCAGTACTTC,CASSYSRTAPPGLWEQYF
NA,TRBJ2-1,NA,TRBV13,TGTGCCAGCAGCCCCCGGACCCCCGGCGGGCGGCAGTTCTTC,CASSPRTPGGRQFF
TRBD1,TRBJ2-7,many,TRBV28,TGTGCCAGCAGTTCTCCGGGACAGGGGGCACGGGAGCAGTACTTC,CASSSPGQGAREQYF
NA,TRBJ2-7,few,TRBV6-7,TGTGCCAGCAGCACAGCTTGCGAGCAGTACTTC,CASSTACEQYF
NA,TRBJ2-1,many,TRBV5-1,TGCGCCAGCAGTCCCACATGGGGGGTCCTAAGGGATGAGCAGTTCTTC,CASSPTWGVLRDEQFF
NA,TRBJ1-2,many,TRBV7-9,TGTGCCAGCAGCCCGGACACATCTAACTATGGCTACACCTTC,CASSPDTSNYGYTF
NA,TRBJ1-2,few,TRBV7-9,TGTGCCAGCAGCTTGGGTTTTGCAGATATCTATGGCTACACCTTC,CASSLGFADIYGYTF
TRBD1,TRBJ2-1,NA,TRBV29-1,TGCAGCGTGACGGGACAGGGGAGATCGAATGAGCAGTTCTTC,CSVTGQGRSNEQFF
NA,TRBJ1-5,NA,TRBV6-1,TGTGCCAGCACGGGATTCGGGGAGGCCCAGCATTTT,CASTGFGEAQHF
TRBD2,TRBJ2-7,many,TRBV27,TGTGCCAGCAGTTCGGGGGGGGGTTTCTACGAGCAGTACTTC,CASSSGGGFYEQYF
TRBD2,TRBJ2-5,NA,TRBV20-1,TGCAGTGCGAGCGGGGGGGCCGAAGAGACCCAGTACTTC,CSASGGAEETQYF
NA,TRBJ2-3,NA,TRBV5-1,TGCGCCAGCAGCTTGGCACCGGACAGTTTTCCTTCCGATACGCAGTATTTT,CASSLAPDSFPSDTQYF
NA,TRBJ1-2,many,TRBV2,TGTGCCAGCAGTGTACTAATAGAAGGCTACACCTTC,CASSVLIEGYTF